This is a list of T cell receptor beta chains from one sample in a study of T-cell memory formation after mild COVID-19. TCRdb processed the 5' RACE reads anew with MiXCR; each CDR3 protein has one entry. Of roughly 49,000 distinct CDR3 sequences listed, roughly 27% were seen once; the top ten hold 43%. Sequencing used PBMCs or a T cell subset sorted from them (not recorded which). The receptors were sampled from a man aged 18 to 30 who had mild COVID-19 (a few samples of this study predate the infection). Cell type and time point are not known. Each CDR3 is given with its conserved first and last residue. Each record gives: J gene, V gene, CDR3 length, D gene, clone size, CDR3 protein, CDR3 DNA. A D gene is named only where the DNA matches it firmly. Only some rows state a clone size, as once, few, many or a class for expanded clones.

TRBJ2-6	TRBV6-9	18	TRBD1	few	CASSLPRTGSSGANVLTF	TGTGCCAGCAGTCTACCCCGGACAGGGAGCTCTGGGGCCAACGTCCTGACTTTC
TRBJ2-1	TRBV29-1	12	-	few	CSVLAENREQFF	TGCAGCGTCCTGGCTGAAAACCGGGAGCAGTTCTTC
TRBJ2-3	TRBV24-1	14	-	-	CATSGRGSTDTQYF	TGTGCCACCAGTGGGAGGGGGAGCACAGATACGCAGTATTTT
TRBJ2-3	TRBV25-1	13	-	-	CASSPGQWATQYF	TGTGCCAGCAGTCCTGGACAGTGGGCTACGCAGTATTTT
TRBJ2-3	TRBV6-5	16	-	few	CASSYPTEGGRDTQYF	TGTGCCAGCAGTTACCCTACCGAGGGGGGGAGAGATACGCAGTATTTT
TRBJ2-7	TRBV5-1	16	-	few	CASGDPTGPSPLEQYF	TGCGCCAGCGGCGATCCAACAGGGCCCAGCCCCCTAGAGCAGTACTTC
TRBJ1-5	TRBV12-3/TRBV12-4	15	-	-	CASSLEDSSNQPQHF	TGTGCCAGCAGTTTAGAGGACAGTAGCAATCAGCCCCAGCATTTT
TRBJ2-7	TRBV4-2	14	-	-	CASSQDSYSYEQYF	TGTGCCAGCAGCCAAGACAGCTACTCCTACGAGCAGTACTTC
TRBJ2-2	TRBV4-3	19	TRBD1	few	CASSHLGSGGQGRTGELFF	TGCGCCAGCAGCCACCTTGGGTCGGGAGGACAGGGGCGGACCGGGGAGCTGTTTTTT
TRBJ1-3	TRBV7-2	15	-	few	CASSLLNWSGNTIYF	TGTGCCAGCAGCCTCTTAAATTGGTCTGGAAACACCATATATTTT
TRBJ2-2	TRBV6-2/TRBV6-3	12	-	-	CASSYAAGELFF	TGTGCCAGCAGTTACGCGGCCGGGGAGCTGTTTTTT
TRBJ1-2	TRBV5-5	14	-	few	CASSSYQSNYGYTF	TGTGCCAGCAGCTCGTATCAGTCTAACTATGGCTACACCTTC
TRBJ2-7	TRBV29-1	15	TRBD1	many	CSVEDVTGADYEQYF	TGCAGCGTTGAAGATGTCACAGGGGCGGACTACGAGCAGTACTTC
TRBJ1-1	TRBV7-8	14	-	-	CASSLGSPESEAFF	TGTGCCAGCAGCTTAGGGTCCCCCGAGTCTGAAGCTTTCTTT
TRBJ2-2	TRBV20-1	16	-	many	CSARDGQAQNTGELFF	TGCAGTGCTAGAGATGGCCAGGCTCAAAACACCGGGGAGCTGTTTTTT
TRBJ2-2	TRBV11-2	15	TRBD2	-	CASSFSGWNTGELFF	TGTGCCAGCAGCTTTAGCGGGTGGAACACCGGGGAGCTGTTTTTT
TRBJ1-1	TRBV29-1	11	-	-	CSVSRVTEAFF	TGCAGCGTTTCCAGGGTGACTGAAGCTTTCTTT
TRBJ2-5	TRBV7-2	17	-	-	CASSLEFPGAVALTQYF	TGTGCCAGCAGCTTAGAATTCCCCGGGGCAGTAGCATTGACCCAGTACTTC
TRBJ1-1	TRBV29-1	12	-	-	CSVDRGRTEAFF	TGCAGCGTTGATAGAGGGCGAACTGAAGCTTTCTTT
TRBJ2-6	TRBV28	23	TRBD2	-	CASSPRRGPGLAGVISGANVLTF	TGTGCCAGCAGCCCCCGTAGGGGCCCGGGACTAGCGGGGGTAATCTCTGGGGCCAACGTCCTGACTTTC
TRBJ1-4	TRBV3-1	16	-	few	CASSQAGGRTNEKLFF	TGTGCCAGCAGCCAAGCTGGGGGGCGAACTAATGAAAAACTGTTTTTT
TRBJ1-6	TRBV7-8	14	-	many	CASGSGIWNSPLHF	TGTGCCAGCGGGTCAGGGATCTGGAATTCACCCCTCCACTTT
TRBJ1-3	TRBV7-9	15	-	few	CASGPGTYSGNTIYF	TGTGCCAGCGGTCCAGGGACCTACTCTGGAAACACCATATATTTT
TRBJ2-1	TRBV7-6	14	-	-	CASSARAGTNEQFF	TGTGCCAGCAGCGCCCGGGCGGGCACCAATGAGCAGTTCTTC
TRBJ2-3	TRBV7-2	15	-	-	CASSPDRGAGDTQYF	TGTGCCAGCAGCCCCGACCGGGGGGCGGGAGATACGCAGTATTTT
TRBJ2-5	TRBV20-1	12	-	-	CSARVAGETQYF	TGCAGTGCTAGGGTGGCAGGGGAGACCCAGTACTTC
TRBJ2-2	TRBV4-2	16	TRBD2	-	CASSPLSGGNTGELFF	TGTGCCAGCAGCCCTCTCAGCGGGGGGAACACCGGGGAGCTGTTTTTT
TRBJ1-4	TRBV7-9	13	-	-	CASSPPLDEKLFF	TGTGCCAGCAGCCCCCCCCTAGATGAAAAACTGTTTTTT
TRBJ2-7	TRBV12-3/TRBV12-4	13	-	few	CASSLADSYEQYF	TGTGCCAGCAGTTTAGCTGACTCCTACGAGCAGTACTTC
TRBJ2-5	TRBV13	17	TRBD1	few	CASSLSFADRAAETQYF	TGTGCCAGCAGCTTAAGCTTCGCGGACAGGGCCGCGGAGACCCAGTACTTC
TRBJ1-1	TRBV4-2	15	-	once	CASSQGLNLNTEAFF	TGTGCCAGCAGCCAAGGATTGAATTTGAACACTGAAGCTTTCTTT
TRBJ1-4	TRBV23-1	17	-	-	CASSQGARPSTNEKLFF	TGCGCCAGCAGTCAGGGGGCGCGTCCCTCAACTAATGAAAAACTGTTTTTT
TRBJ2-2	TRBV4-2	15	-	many	CASSQVEGNTGELFF	TGTGCCAGCAGCCAAGTGGAGGGGAACACCGGGGAGCTGTTTTTT
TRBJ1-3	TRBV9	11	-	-	CASSSRNTIYF	TGTGCCAGCAGCTCCAGGAACACCATATATTTT
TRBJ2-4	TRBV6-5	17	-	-	CASSYSTGGVAKNIQYF	TGTGCCAGCAGTTACTCGACCGGGGGCGTAGCCAAAAACATTCAGTACTTC
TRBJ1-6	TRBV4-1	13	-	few	CASRETGVSPLHF	TGCGCCAGCAGAGAAACCGGGGTTTCACCCCTCCACTTT
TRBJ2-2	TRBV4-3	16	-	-	CASSQGTGTYTGELFF	TGCGCCAGCAGCCAGGGGACGGGGACGTACACCGGGGAGCTGTTTTTT
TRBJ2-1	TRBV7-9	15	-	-	CASSLGVTVADEQFF	TGTGCCAGCAGCTTAGGGGTGACAGTGGCGGATGAGCAGTTCTTC
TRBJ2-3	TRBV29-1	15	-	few	CSVEEADRRGDTQYF	TGCAGCGTCGAGGAGGCGGACAGGAGGGGAGATACGCAGTATTTT
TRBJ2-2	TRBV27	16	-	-	CASSSHVQGNTGELFF	TGTGCCAGCAGTTCCCACGTACAGGGGAACACCGGGGAGCTGTTTTTT
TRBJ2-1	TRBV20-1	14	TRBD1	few	CSARGQDRKNEQFF	TGCAGTGCTAGAGGTCAGGACAGGAAAAATGAGCAGTTCTTC
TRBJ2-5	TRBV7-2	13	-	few	CASSFLGAETQYF	TGTGCCAGCAGCTTTCTAGGGGCGGAGACCCAGTACTTC
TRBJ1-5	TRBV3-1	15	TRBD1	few	CASSQGDRGFQPQHF	TGTGCCAGCAGCCAAGGGGACAGGGGATTTCAGCCCCAGCATTTT
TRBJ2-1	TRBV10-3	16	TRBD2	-	CAISASGGAVYNEQFF	TGTGCCATCAGTGCCAGCGGGGGGGCGGTCTACAATGAGCAGTTCTTC
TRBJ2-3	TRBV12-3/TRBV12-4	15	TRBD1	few	CASSFEGQDTDTQYF	TGTGCCAGCAGTTTCGAGGGACAGGACACAGATACGCAGTATTTT